The 10 T cell receptor beta chains given below trace back to one sample, sequenced in a study of shared clonotypes between healthy human individuals. TCRdb's table, derived via immunoSEQ multiplex PCR, lists solely in-frame clones and lacks some. The data hold about 520,000 clones, with roughly 95% observed a single time. Material for sequencing was naive CD4+ T cells sorted from blood. Specified subset: CD45RA+ positively selected. The receptor source for this set is a woman aged 25 to 39 in good health.

The chain carries TRBV7-9 and TRBJ2-7; no definite D call. Per germline, CDR1 SEHNR and CDR2 FQNEAQ (reference sequence). The length of the CDR3 is 11 residues. V lost 5 bases and J lost 2, with 4 bases in between. CDR3 nucleotide sequence: TGTGCCAGCAGCCATGCCTACGAGCAGTACTTC. Protein: CASSHAYEQYF.

The gene calls are TRBV27 and TRBJ2-1, with 7 bases lining up with TRBD2. With 8 bases clipped from V and 4 bases from J, the junction kept 32 bases outside the gene matches. This CDR3 region has 22 residues. The V gene's germline CDR1 is MNHEY and CDR2 SMNVEV (reference sequence). Written as DNA, the CDR3 is TGTGCCAGCCGTAGGATCCTGGCTGCCCTTTCGGGAGGACCTTTACTTTACAATGAGCAGTTCTTC. Amino acids: CASRRILAALSGGPLLYNEQFF.

J is TRBJ1-2 and V is TRBV10-1; 8 bases are a match to TRBD1. The CDR3 consists of 13 residues. The V gene end was trimmed by 4 bases and the J gene end by 7 bases; junction bases not matched to a gene: 5. Germline-derived CDR1 and CDR2 are WNHNN and SYGVQD (reference sequence). The CDR3 sequence is CASSAATGVGYTF. DNA of the CDR3: TGCGCCAGCAGTGCCGCGACAGGGGTTGGCTACACCTTC.

The CDR3, as DNA: TGTGCCAGCAGCTTAGGGGGTGGGCCTTACTCCTACAATGAGCAGTTCTTC. Its protein product is CASSLGGGPYSYNEQFF. The chain uses TRBV11-2 and TRBJ2-1, with D hard to call. The germline V gene has CDR1 SGHAT and CDR2 FQNNGV. V dropped 1 base and J dropped 0 bases, with 13 bases sitting between them. The CDR3 consists of 17 residues.

The chain couples TRBV15 to TRBJ2-1, with D perhaps given as TRBD1 or TRBD2 (6 bases each). The germline V and J ends were trimmed by 1 base and 0 bases, with 13 bases remaining between them. Germline CDR1 is LNHNV and CDR2 is YYDKDF (reference sequence). This CDR3 contains 17 residues. The CDR3 DNA reads TGTGCCACCAGCAGAGTGGGGGGCGGGACCTCCTACAATGAGCAGTTCTTC. As protein: CATSRVGGGTSYNEQFF.

The chain uses TRBV28 and TRBJ2-4, with 9 bases identical to TRBD1. The CDR3 is 14 amino acids. CDR1 is MDHEN and CDR2 is SYDVKM in the germline V gene. V was pared by 6 bases and J by 8 bases, with 8 bases of the junction left unmatched. CDR3 sequence (DNA): TGTGCCAGCAGCCCCGGACAGGGGATGGACATTCAGTACTTC. It translates to CASSPGQGMDIQYF.

This sequence joins TRBV28 and TRBJ2-7; 8 bases align to TRBD1. V shed 4 bases and J 6 bases; nucleotides not matched to a gene: 8. Germline lookup yields CDR1 MDHEN and CDR2 SYDVKM. CDR3 length equals 14 residues. CDR3 loop: CASSSPTGAVEQYF. CDR3 in DNA: TGTGCCAGCAGTTCCCCGACAGGGGCCGTCGAGCAGTACTTC.

The chain links TRBV5-1 to TRBJ2-3; no clear D. Germline lookup yields CDR1 SGHRS and CDR2 YFSETQ. The CDR3 runs to 14 residues. Between the trimmed V and J ends, which lost 1 base and 5 bases, there was a span of 11 bases. This CDR3 is CASSLLTSGDTQYF. The CDR3 region has the DNA TGCGCCAGCAGCTTGTTGACCTCCGGAGATACGCAGTATTTT.

The chain has TRBV19 and TRBJ1-5; D uncertain. Looked up from germline, CDR1 is LNHDA and CDR2 is SQIVND (reference sequence). The CDR3 covers 17 residues. Trimming removed 1 base from V and 0 bases from J, with 13 bases in between. The CDR3 region is CASSIGSASDSNQPQHF. CDR3 nucleotide sequence: TGTGCCAGTAGTATAGGTTCAGCTTCGGATAGCAATCAGCCCCAGCATTTT. Full variable domain (remainder filled in from reference TRBV19 and TRBJ1-5): DGGITQSPKYLFRKEGQNVTLSCEQNLNHDAMYWYRQDPGQGLRLIYYSQIVNDFQKGDIAEGYSVSREKKESFPLTVTSAQKNPTAFYLCASSIGSASDSNQPQHFGDGTRLSIL.

This chain joins TRBV2 and TRBJ1-5; weak D call: TRBD1 (6 bases). The V gene's germline CDR1 is SNHLY and CDR2 FYNNEI. V was shortened by 5 bases and J by 4 bases, with 18 bases between the two germline ends. There are 16 residues in the CDR3. The CDR3 nucleotides are TGTGCCAGCAGTCGGGACATCCCCGCAGCGAATCAGCCCCAGCATTTT. Protein product: CASSRDIPAANQPQHF.